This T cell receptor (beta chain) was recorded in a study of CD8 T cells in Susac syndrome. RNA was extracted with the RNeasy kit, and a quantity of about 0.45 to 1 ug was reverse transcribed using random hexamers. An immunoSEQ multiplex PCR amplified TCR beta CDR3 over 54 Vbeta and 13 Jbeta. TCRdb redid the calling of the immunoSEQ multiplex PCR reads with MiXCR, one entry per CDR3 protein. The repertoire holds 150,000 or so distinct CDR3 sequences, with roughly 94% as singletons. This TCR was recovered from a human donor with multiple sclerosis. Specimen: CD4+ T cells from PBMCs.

CDR3 loop: CATSDPTGGGQFF. DNA for the CDR3: TGTGCCACCAGTGATCCGACAGGGGGGGGGCAGTTCTTC. J is TRBJ2-1 and V is TRBV24-1, with 9 bases lining up with TRBD1. The CDR3 consists of 13 residues. Germline V lookup: CDR1 KGHDR, CDR2 SFDVKD. J gave up 12 bases and V 3 bases, and 5 bases lay outside the gene matches.